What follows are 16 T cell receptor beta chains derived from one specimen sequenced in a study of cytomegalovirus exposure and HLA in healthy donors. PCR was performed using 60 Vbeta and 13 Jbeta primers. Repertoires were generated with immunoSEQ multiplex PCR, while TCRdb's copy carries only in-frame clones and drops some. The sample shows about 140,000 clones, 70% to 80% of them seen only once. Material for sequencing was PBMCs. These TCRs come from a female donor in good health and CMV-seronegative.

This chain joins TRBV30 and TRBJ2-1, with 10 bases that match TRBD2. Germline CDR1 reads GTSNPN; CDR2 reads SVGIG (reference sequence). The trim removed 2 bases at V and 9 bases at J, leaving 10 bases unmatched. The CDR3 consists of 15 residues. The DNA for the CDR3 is TGTGCCTGGAGTATCGGCCTAGCGGGAGCTAGTGAGCAGTTCTTC. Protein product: CAWSIGLAGASEQFF.

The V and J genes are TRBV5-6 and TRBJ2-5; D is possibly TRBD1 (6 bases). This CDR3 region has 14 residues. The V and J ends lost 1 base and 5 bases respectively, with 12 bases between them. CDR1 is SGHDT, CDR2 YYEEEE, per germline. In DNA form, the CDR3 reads TGTGCCAGCAGCTTGCTACAGGGTTCGGAGACCCAGTACTTC. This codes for CASSLLQGSETQYF.

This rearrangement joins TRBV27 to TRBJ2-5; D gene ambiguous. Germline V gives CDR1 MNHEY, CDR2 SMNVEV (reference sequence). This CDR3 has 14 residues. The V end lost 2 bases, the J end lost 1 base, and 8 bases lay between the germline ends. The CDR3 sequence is CASSLGQSQETQYF. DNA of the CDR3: TGTGCCAGCAGTTTAGGGCAGTCCCAAGAGACCCAGTACTTC.

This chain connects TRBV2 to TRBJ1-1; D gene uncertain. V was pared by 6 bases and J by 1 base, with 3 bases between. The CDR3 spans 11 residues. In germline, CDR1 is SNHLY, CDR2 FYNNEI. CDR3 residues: CASSQNTEAFF. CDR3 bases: TGTGCCAGCAGCCAGAACACTGAAGCTTTCTTT.

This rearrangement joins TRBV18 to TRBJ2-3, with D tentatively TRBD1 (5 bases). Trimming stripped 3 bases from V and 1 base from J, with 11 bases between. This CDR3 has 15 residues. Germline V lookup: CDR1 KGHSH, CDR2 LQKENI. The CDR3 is CASSPQEGGTDTQYF. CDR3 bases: TGTGCCAGCTCACCGCAAGAAGGGGGCACAGATACGCAGTATTTT.

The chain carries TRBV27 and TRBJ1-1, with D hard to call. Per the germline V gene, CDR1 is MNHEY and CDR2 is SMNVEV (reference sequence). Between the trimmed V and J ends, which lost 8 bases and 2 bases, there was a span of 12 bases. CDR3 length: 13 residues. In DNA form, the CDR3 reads TGTGCCAGCTCGATGTTTACTAACACTGAAGCTTTCTTT. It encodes CASSMFTNTEAFF.

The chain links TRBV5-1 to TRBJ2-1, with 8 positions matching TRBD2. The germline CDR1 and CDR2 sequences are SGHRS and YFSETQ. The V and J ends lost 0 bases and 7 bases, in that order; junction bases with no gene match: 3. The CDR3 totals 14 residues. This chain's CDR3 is CASSLGREDNEQFF. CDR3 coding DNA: TGCGCCAGCAGCTTGGGGCGGGAGGATAATGAGCAGTTCTTC. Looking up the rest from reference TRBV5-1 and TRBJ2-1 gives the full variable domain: KAGVTQTPRYLIKTRGQQVTLSCSPISGHRSVSWYQQTPGQGLQFLFEYFSETQRNKGNFPGRFSGRQFSNSRSEMNVSTLELGDSALYLCASSLGREDNEQFFGPGTRLTVL.

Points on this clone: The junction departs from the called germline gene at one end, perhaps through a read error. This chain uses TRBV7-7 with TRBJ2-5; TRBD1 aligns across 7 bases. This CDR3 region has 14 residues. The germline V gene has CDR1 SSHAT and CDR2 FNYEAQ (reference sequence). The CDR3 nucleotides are TGTGCTAGCAGCATAAGACAGGGCGTACAGACCCAGTACTTC. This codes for CASSIRQGVQTQYF.

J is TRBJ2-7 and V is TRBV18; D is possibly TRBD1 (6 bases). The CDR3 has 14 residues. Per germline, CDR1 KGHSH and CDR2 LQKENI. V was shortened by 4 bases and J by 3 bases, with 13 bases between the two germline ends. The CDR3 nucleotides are TGTGCCAGCTCACTTAGTGACAGGAGCTACGAGCAGTACTTC. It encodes CASSLSDRSYEQYF.

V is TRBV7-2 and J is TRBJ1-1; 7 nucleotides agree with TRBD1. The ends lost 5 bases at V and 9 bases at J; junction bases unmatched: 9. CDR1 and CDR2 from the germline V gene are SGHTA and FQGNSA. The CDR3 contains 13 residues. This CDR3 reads CASSPGTDRKAFF. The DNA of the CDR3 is TGTGCCAGCAGCCCGGGGACAGATAGGAAAGCTTTCTTT. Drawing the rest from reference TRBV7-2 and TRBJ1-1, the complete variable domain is GAGVSQSPSNKVTEKGKDVELRCDPISGHTALYWYRQSLGQGLEFLIYFQGNSAPDKSGLPSDRFSAERTGGSVSTLTIQRTQQEDSAVYLCASSPGTDRKAFFGQGTRLTVV.

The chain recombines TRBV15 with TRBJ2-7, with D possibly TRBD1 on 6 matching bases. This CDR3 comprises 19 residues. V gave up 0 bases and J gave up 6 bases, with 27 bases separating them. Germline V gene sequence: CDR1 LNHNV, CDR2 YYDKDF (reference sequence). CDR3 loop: CATSRERISDRSIAREQYF. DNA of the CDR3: TGTGCCACCAGCAGAGAAAGGATTAGCGACAGGAGTATCGCGCGCGAGCAGTACTTC.

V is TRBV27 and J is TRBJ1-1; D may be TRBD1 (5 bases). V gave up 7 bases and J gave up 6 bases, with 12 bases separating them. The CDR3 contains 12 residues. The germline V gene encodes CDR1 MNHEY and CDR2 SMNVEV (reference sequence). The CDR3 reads CASTDWGAEAFF. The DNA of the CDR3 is TGTGCCAGCACTGACTGGGGGGCTGAAGCTTTCTTT.

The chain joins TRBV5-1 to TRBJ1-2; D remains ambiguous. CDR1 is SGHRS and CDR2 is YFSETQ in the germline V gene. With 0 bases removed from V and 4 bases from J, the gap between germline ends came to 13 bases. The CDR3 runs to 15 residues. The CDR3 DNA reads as TGCGCCAGCAGCTTGGAGACTCCGGGAACCTATGGCTACACCTTC. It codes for CASSLETPGTYGYTF.

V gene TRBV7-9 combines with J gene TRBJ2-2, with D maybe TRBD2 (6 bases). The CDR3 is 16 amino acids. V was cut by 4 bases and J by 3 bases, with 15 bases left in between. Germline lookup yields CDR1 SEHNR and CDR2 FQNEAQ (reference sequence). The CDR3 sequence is CASSWGVRWDTGELFF. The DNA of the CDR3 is TGTGCCAGCAGCTGGGGGGTTCGGTGGGACACCGGGGAGCTGTTTTTT.

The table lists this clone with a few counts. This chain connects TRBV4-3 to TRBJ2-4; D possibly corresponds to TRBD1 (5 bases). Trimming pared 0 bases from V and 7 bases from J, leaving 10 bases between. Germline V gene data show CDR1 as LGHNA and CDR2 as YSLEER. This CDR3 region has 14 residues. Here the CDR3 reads CASSQDPGSNIQYF. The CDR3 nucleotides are TGCGCCAGCAGCCAAGATCCAGGGTCGAACATTCAGTACTTC.

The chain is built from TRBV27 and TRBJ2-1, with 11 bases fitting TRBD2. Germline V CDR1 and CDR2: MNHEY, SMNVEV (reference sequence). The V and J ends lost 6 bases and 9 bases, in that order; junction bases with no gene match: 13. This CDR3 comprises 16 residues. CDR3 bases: TGTGCCAGCAGCGAACCGGGACTAGCGGCCCGGGGTGAGCAGTTCTTC. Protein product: CASSEPGLAARGEQFF.